This TCR beta chain was obtained from a study of CD8 T cells in Susac syndrome. In regard to this clonotype: Antigen specificity is unknown.

Reverse transcription of roughly 0.5 to 1 ug RNA used random hexamers. TCR beta CDR3 was amplified by immunoSEQ covering 54 Vbeta and 13 Jbeta. TCRdb re-derived calls from the immunoSEQ multiplex PCR reads in MiXCR, one entry per CDR3 protein. The sample carries some 130,000 distinct CDR3 sequences, 85% to 95% recorded once. Study-level points and caveats: The study recognized that its TCR sequencing and HLA analysis covered a relatively small number of individuals.

J lost 4 bases, V lost 4 bases, and 0 bases had no gene match. CDR1 SGHTA and CDR2 FQGTGA come from the germline V gene. CDR3 length: 12 residues. Through negative isolation, CD4+ and CD8+ T cells were obtained, while TEMRA cells were enriched using FACS. Input material: CD8+ T cells from PBMCs. The sequence was obtained from a human donor with Susac syndrome. J is TRBJ1-1 and V is TRBV7-3; 7 bases align to TRBD1. CDR3 nucleotide sequence: TGTGCCAGCAGCTGGACAGGCACTGAAGCTTTCTTT. It encodes CASSWTGTEAFF.